This note documents a single T cell receptor (beta chain) sequence. The data were taken from a study of blood T cells in healthy people across ages. Primed by a sample-barcoded 5' primer and a J-beta primer mix, a second PCR proceeded for 7 to 11 cycles. TCRdb analysed the 5' RACE reads with MiXCR anew, one entry per CDR3 protein. The sample records about 1.7 million distinct CDR3 sequences, approximately 30% being singletons. Germline V gene lookup returns CDR1 LGHDT and CDR2 YNNKEL (reference sequence). The V gene lost 2 bases and the J gene lost 6 bases, with 14 bases spanning the gap. The CDR3 sequence is 15 residues long.

Material for sequencing was blood. The receptor was derived from a woman aged 25 to 39 in good health. This chain links TRBV3-1 with TRBJ2-1; D is perhaps TRBD2 (5 bases). The CDR3 DNA is TGTGCCAGCAGCCAAAACGGGGTAGCGTCCAATGAGCAGTTCTTC. This translates into CASSQNGVASNEQFF.